This is a list of T cell receptor beta chains from one sample in a study of regulatory T cells in long-lasting Graves disease. TCRdb redid the calling of the multiplex PCR reads with MiXCR, one entry per CDR3 protein. The repertoire holds 450,000 to 600,000 distinct CDR3 sequences, with about 13% as singletons. These data were also reused for a study on T cells in Graves' hyperthyroidism and ophthalmopathy.

The sample was peripheral blood mononuclear cells (PBMCs), taken at new diagnosis, from a patient treated with antithyroid drugs. These receptors came from a man aged 25 to 40 with Graves disease. Both conserved end residues are part of each CDR3.

v_gene,CDR3aa
TRBV20-1,CSAKGQALNEKLFF
TRBV2,CASSDFRAYGYTF
TRBV4-1,CASSQAPQSSYEQYF
TRBV30,CACQRPYEQYF
TRBV15,CATSYDKYTDTQYF
TRBV12-3/TRBV12-4,CASTPGTSGSTDTQYF
TRBV19,CASSMGRQGPVTGIYNEQFF
TRBV6-1,CASSASTKGSTDTQYF
TRBV7-2,CASSARGGKETQYF
TRBV6-5,CASSYKGGASTDTQYF
TRBV3-1,CASSAGLAVYEQFF
TRBV29-1,CSVRYTGELFF
TRBV5-6,CASSSWTLPNQPQHF
TRBV11-2,CASSLLKRGLFHEQYF
TRBV25-1,CASSPPGQGEEKLFF
TRBV6-1,CATSSGQINYGYTF
TRBV3-1,CASSQEHGRGTYNEQFF
TRBV7-3,CASSPKTTSYNEQFF
TRBV30,CAWSATHRETQYF
TRBV12-3/TRBV12-4,CASSLPGTMMNTEAFF
TRBV5-1,CASSPGDRVGEKLFF
TRBV9,CASSVTGNSYNEQFF
TRBV2,CAWALAGDPDTQYF
TRBV27,CASSVRQGPTGELFF
TRBV10-3,CAISDGQGGEQYF
TRBV29-1,CSVEAVNYGYTF
TRBV20-1,CSATRYNEQFF
TRBV2,CASSPSNSNQPQHF
TRBV12-3/TRBV12-4,CASSEMGAGYTF
TRBV6-1,CASSQNNEQFF
TRBV7-3,CASSFSAQETQYF
TRBV30,CAWREGVGYSYEQYF
TRBV12-3/TRBV12-4,CASSPVLAAANTGELFF
TRBV24-1,CATLDWRNNEQFF
TRBV7-9,CASSLGDGGKGPDEQFF
TRBV19,CASSKGPFQTYEQYF
TRBV5-1,CASSLLGGRSYEQYF
TRBV25-1,CASSSLRGQETQYF
TRBV6-2/TRBV6-3,CASSYYGGRDTQYF
TRBV2,CASSESPSGAFF
TRBV12-3/TRBV12-4,CASSRHKRMDYGYTF
TRBV6-2/TRBV6-3,CASSLDRLNQPQHF
TRBV18,CASSPRPSGTTTDTQYF
TRBV12-3/TRBV12-4,CASGSGRVVETQYF
TRBV29-1,CSVVGWLADTQYF
TRBV28,CASSWPGQGNYGYTF
TRBV27,CASSGLAGPQTQYF
TRBV7-3,CASSLMGETQYF
TRBV14,CASSQGPGQWGNEQFF
TRBV3-1,CASSPSGSRNEQFF